Below, 2 T cell receptor beta chains from the same sample are listed, as sequenced in a study of blood T cell repertoires in COVID-19 (dated by TCRdb to 2020 to 2022). Libraries were prepared through the immunoSEQ multiplex PCR assay. Imported from immuneACCESS, the table was reduced by TCRdb to in-frame sequences with V and J called. These copies leave out some clones; in studies compared against another copy, an unresolved V gene accounts for under half, and the cause of the remainder is not known. The sample includes 100,000 to 150,000 clones, with over 70% observed a single time. The ten top clones hold approximately 5.8% of the sample. Sequences were obtained from peripheral blood. The receptors come from an elderly man with active or convalescent COVID-19.

This clone was found a few times. In DNA, the CDR3 is TGTGCCAGCAGCTTAGTCCCTTCCTCCGGGGAGCTGTTTTTT. Translated, it gives CASSLVPSSGELFF. The genes are TRBV7-9 and TRBJ2-2; D remains unclear. From germline, CDR1 is SEHNR and CDR2 FQNEAQ (reference sequence). CDR3 length: 14 residues. Between the trimmed V and J ends, which lost 1 base and 6 bases, there was a span of 9 bases. Variable domain in full (rest from reference TRBV7-9 and TRBJ2-2): DTGVSQNPRHKITKRGQNVTFRCDPISEHNRLYWYRQTLGQGPEFLTYFQNEAQLEKSRLLSDRFSAERPKGSFSTLEIQRTEQGDSAMYLCASSLVPSSGELFFGEGSRLTVL.

The chain is built from TRBV7-2 and TRBJ1-2; D remains unclear. The CDR3 has 13 amino acids. V gave up 5 bases and J gave up 3 bases, with 10 bases separating them. CDR1 is SGHTA and CDR2 is FQGNSA in the germline V gene. In DNA form, the CDR3 reads TGTGCCAGCAGCCCAACAGCTGACTATGGCTACACCTTC. It translates to CASSPTADYGYTF.